The 4 T cell receptor beta chains given below trace back to one sample, sequenced in a study of blood T cell repertoires in COVID-19. Clones were read by immunoSEQ multiplex PCR, and TCRdb kept only the in-frame ones, dropping some. The sample has some 140,000 clones, around 73% seen once; the top ten hold 11%. Sequencing was performed on peripheral blood. These receptors came from a man aged 55 to 70 who had recovered from COVID-19.

The V call is TRBV6-4, the J call TRBJ1-6; 7 bases align to TRBD1. This CDR3 spans 14 amino acids. Germline V CDR1 and CDR2: MRHNA, SNTAGT. V was clipped by 2 bases and J by 8 bases; unmatched bases: 3. DNA of the CDR3: TGTGCCAGCAGTGACCGGCAGGGGGATTCACCCCTCCACTTT. This codes for CASSDRQGDSPLHF.

There are a few counts of this clone. The CDR3 sequence: CASSIGGSAGYTF. Here the CDR3 DNA reads TGTGCCAGTAGTATTGGAGGGTCGGCTGGCTACACCTTC. The chain employs TRBV19 and TRBJ1-2, with D unclear. CDR3 length equals 13 residues. Deletions cut 3 bases from V and 7 bases from J, with 12 bases between. Per germline, CDR1 LNHDA and CDR2 SQIVND (reference sequence).

The chain combines TRBV18 with TRBJ2-3; D gene unclear. The V and J ends lost 3 bases and 4 bases respectively, with 8 bases between them. The CDR3 has 13 amino acids. CDR1 is KGHSH, CDR2 LQKENI, per germline. Here the CDR3 reads CASSPSSADTQYF. In nucleotides, the CDR3 is TGTGCCAGCTCACCCTCTAGTGCAGATACGCAGTATTTT.

This chain uses TRBV7-2 with TRBJ1-2, with TRBD1 matching 8 bases. V was clipped by 0 bases and J by 2 bases; unmatched bases: 5. CDR3 size: 16 residues. The germline CDR1 and CDR2 sequences are SGHTA and FQGNSA. Here the CDR3 reads CASSLAGTGKNYGYTF. CDR3 coding DNA: TGTGCCAGCAGCTTAGCGGGGACAGGAAAAAACTATGGCTACACCTTC.